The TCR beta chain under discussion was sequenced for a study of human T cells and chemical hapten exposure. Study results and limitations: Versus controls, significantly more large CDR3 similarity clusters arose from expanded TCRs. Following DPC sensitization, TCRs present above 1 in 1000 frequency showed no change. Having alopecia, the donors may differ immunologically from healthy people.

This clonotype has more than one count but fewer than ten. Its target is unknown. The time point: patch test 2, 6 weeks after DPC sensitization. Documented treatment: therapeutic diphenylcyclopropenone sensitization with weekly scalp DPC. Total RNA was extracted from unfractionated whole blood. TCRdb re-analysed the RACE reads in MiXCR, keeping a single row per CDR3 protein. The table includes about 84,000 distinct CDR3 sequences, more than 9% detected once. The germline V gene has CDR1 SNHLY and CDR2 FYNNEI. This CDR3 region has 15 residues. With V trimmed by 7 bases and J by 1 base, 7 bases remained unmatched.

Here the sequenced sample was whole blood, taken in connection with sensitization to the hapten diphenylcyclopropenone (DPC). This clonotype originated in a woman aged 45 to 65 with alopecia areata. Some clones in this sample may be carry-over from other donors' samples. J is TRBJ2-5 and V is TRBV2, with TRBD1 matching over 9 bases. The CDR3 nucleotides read TGTGCCAGCAATTTTTTGACAGGGGGCCAAGAGACCCAGTACTTC. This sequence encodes CASNFLTGGQETQYF.